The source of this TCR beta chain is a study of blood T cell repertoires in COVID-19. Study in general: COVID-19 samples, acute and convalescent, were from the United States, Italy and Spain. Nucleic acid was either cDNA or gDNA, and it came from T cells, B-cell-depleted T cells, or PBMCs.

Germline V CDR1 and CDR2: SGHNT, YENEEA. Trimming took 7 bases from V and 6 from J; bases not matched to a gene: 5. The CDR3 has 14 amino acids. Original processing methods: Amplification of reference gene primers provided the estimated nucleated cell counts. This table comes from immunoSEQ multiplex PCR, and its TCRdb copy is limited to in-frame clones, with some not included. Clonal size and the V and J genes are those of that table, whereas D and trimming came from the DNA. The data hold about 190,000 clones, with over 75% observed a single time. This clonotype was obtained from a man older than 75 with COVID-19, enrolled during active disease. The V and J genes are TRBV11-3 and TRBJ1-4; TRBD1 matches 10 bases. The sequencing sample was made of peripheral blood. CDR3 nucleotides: TGTGCCAGCAACACCGGGACAGGGGATGAAAAACTGTTTTTT. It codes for CASNTGTGDEKLFF.